One sample yielded the 18 T cell receptor beta chains listed below, sequenced in a study of PD-1 blockade in classical Hodgkin lymphoma. Each patient relapsed following autologous stem cell transplantation, and prior brentuximab vedotin exposure differed. Sequencing used immunoSEQ multiplex PCR; TCRdb keeps in-frame clones, though not all of them. The sample consists of 35,000 to 50,000 clones, 76% of them appearing once. The source was peripheral blood mononuclear cells (PBMCs), collected at baseline. These receptors were collected from a human donor with classical Hodgkin lymphoma.

This clone was seen a few times. The chain uses TRBV7-9 and TRBJ2-7; D is tentatively TRBD1 or TRBD2 (6 bases each). CDR1 is SEHNR and CDR2 is FQNEAQ in the germline V gene (reference sequence). The CDR3 loop spans 15 amino acids. The ends were cut back, 5 bases at V and 5 bases at J, with 19 bases in the middle. The CDR3 here is CASSRPGAASDEQYF. Written as DNA, the CDR3 is TGTGCCAGCAGCCGCCCGGGGGCGGCCTCGGACGAGCAGTACTTC.

The J gene is TRBJ1-5, the V gene TRBV19; perhaps TRBD1 as D (6 bases). The length of the CDR3 is 15 residues. Germline CDR1 and CDR2: LNHDA and SQIVND (reference sequence). Trimming stripped 7 bases from V and 6 bases from J, with 19 bases between. DNA of the CDR3: TGTGCCAGTAACGATGTGCTGGGAGGGGGTCAGCCCCAGCATTTT. Translating it yields CASNDVLGGGQPQHF.

This chain joins TRBV29-1 and TRBJ2-5, with 9 bases lining up with TRBD2. V shed 3 bases, J shed 5 bases, and the junction held 13 bases outside the gene matches. Germline V lookup: CDR1 SQVTM, CDR2 ANQGSEA. The CDR3 sequence is 16 residues long. Here the CDR3 DNA reads TGCAGCGTTGATGACAGGTCGCGGGGGGGACTCGAGACCCAGTACTTC. It yields the protein CSVDDRSRGGLETQYF.

About this clone: The same CDR3 also results from other DNA sequences found in this sample. This chain connects TRBV7-8 to TRBJ2-1; no definite D call. There are 14 residues in the CDR3. V was clipped by 0 bases and J by 4 bases, with 7 bases between them. CDR1 is SGHVS and CDR2 is FQNEAQ in the germline V gene. The CDR3 bases are TGTGCCAGCAGCTTAGCGGGATCGTACAATGAGCAGTTCTTC. Translating gives CASSLAGSYNEQFF.

V is TRBV28 and J is TRBJ2-2; D unresolved. This CDR3 contains 14 residues. The germline V gene encodes CDR1 MDHEN and CDR2 SYDVKM. V lost 7 bases and J lost 4, with 13 bases in between. DNA for the CDR3: TGTGCCAGCATTAACGGACGGGCCACCGGGGAGCTGTTTTTT. It codes for CASINGRATGELFF. The full variable domain, with the rest looked up from reference TRBV28 and TRBJ2-2, is DVKVTQSSRYLVKRTGEKVFLECVQDMDHENMFWYRQDPGLGLRLIYFSYDVKMKEKGDIPEGYSVSREKKERFSLILESASTNQTSMYLCASINGRATGELFFGEGSRLTVL.

This chain links TRBV5-1 with TRBJ2-7; D may match TRBD1 or TRBD2 (5 bases each). V was shortened by 5 bases and J by 6 bases, with 21 bases between the two germline ends. This CDR3 comprises 15 residues. Per germline, CDR1 SGHRS and CDR2 YFSETQ. The CDR3 bases are TGCGCCAGCAGTCCGGGACCCAACCGCCTGGGCGAGCAGTACTTC. Residues: CASSPGPNRLGEQYF.

This clone was seen a few times. V and J are TRBV7-9 and TRBJ2-3, with 7 bases fitting TRBD2. The germline CDR1 and CDR2 sequences are SEHNR and FQNEAQ (reference sequence). The CDR3 contains 15 residues. The V and J ends lost 1 base and 6 bases, in that order; junction bases with no gene match: 7. The CDR3 bases are TGTGCCAGCAGCTTAGGCGGGAGTTCGGGGGATACGCAGTATTTT. As protein: CASSLGGSSGDTQYF.

The genes are TRBV5-6 and TRBJ1-5; D uncertain. The CDR3 sequence is 15 residues long. V lost 2 bases and J lost 1, with 10 bases in between. The V gene's germline CDR1 is SGHDT and CDR2 YYEEEE. The CDR3 spells CASSFYRQSNQPQHF. CDR3 DNA sequence: TGTGCCAGCAGCTTTTATAGGCAGAGCAATCAGCCCCAGCATTTT.

V and J are TRBV11-3 and TRBJ2-7, with 11 bases matching TRBD2. The V gene end was trimmed by 6 bases and the J gene end by 6 bases; junction bases not matched to a gene: 16. The CDR3 runs 17 residues. From germline, CDR1 is SGHNT and CDR2 YENEEA. CDR3 protein: CASSRESSGRAGGEQYF. CDR3 bases: TGTGCCAGCAGTCGAGAGAGTAGCGGGAGGGCCGGGGGCGAGCAGTACTTC. The full variable domain, rest sourced from reference TRBV11-3 and TRBJ2-7, is EAGVVQSPRYKIIEKKQPVAFWCNPISGHNTLYWYLQNLGQGPELLIRYENEEAVDDSQLPKDRFSAERLKGVDSTLKIQPAELGDSAVYLCASSRESSGRAGGEQYFGPGTRLTVT.

Of note for this clone: The identical CDR3 is also encoded by other nucleotide sequences in the sample. The rearrangement links TRBV4-3 to TRBJ2-1, with D possibly TRBD2 on 5 matching bases. The germline V gene has CDR1 LGHNA and CDR2 YSLEER. This CDR3 comprises 13 residues. Trimming removed 1 base at V and 10 bases at J, with 11 bases between. The CDR3, as DNA: TGCGCCAGCAGCCAAGCCGGGGAGAACGAGCAGTTCTTC. Protein: CASSQAGENEQFF.

This chain uses TRBV5-1 with TRBJ2-2; D not resolved. V dropped 0 bases and J dropped 7 bases, with 4 bases sitting between them. The CDR3 contains 12 residues. Germline values: CDR1 SGHRS, CDR2 YFSETQ. In DNA, the CDR3 is TGCGCCAGCAGCTTGGCGGTCGGGGAGCTGTTTTTT. This gives the protein CASSLAVGELFF.

This clone showed up just once. The chain links TRBV28 to TRBJ2-7, with 7 bases fitting TRBD2. V lost 2 bases to trimming and J lost 0 bases; unmatched junction nucleotides: 4. Germline-derived CDR1 and CDR2 are MDHEN and SYDVKM. The length of the CDR3 is 15 residues. This CDR3 is CASSLGRGSSYEQYF. In DNA, the CDR3 is TGTGCCAGCAGTTTAGGGCGGGGGAGCTCCTACGAGCAGTACTTC.

The chain joins TRBV6-5 to TRBJ2-1; 8 bases match TRBD2. The CDR3 sequence is 15 residues long. V lost 6 bases, J lost 0 bases, and 4 bases stayed unmatched. Germline lookup yields CDR1 MNHEY and CDR2 SVGAGI. The CDR3 nucleotides are TGTGCCAGCAGGCCCGGGACTAGCTCCTACAATGAGCAGTTCTTC. It encodes CASRPGTSSYNEQFF.

This clone was detected only once. This chain connects TRBV9 to TRBJ1-1; the D is unclear. V lost 4 bases, J lost 5 bases, and 12 bases lay in between. The CDR3 loop spans 13 amino acids. Per germline, CDR1 SGDLS and CDR2 YYNGEE. This CDR3 reads CASSLGTFTEAFF. CDR3 nucleotides: TGTGCCAGCAGCTTGGGTACCTTTACTGAAGCTTTCTTT.

This clone was seen a few times. J is TRBJ2-7 and V is TRBV12-5, with no clear D. The V and J ends lost 1 base and 5 bases respectively, with 6 bases between them. This CDR3 comprises 12 residues. CDR1 LGHNT and CDR2 FRNRAP come from the germline V gene. The CDR3 reads CASGLAHNEQYF. The CDR3 DNA follows: TGTGCTAGTGGTTTGGCCCATAACGAGCAGTACTTC.

The chain joins TRBV6-5 to TRBJ2-7; possibly TRBD1 or TRBD2 for D (5 bases each). Per germline, CDR1 MNHEY and CDR2 SVGAGI. Between the trimmed V and J ends, which lost 4 bases and 5 bases, there was a span of 18 bases. The CDR3 has 15 residues. The CDR3, as DNA: TGTGCCAGCAGTTTACGACCTTTGGGACCTCACGAGCAGTACTTC. It translates to CASSLRPLGPHEQYF.

V and J are TRBV5-5 and TRBJ1-5; TRBD1 matches 8 bases. With 0 bases clipped from V and 0 bases from J, the junction kept 8 bases outside the gene matches. Per germline, CDR1 SGHKS and CDR2 YYEKEE (reference sequence). This CDR3 comprises 18 residues. The CDR3 coding sequence is TGTGCCAGCAGCTTGGGGACAGGGTCTGTTTATAGCAATCAGCCCCAGCATTTT. The encoded protein is CASSLGTGSVYSNQPQHF.

V gene TRBV7-2 combines with J gene TRBJ2-7; 7 nucleotides align to TRBD2. CDR1 SGHTA and CDR2 FQGNSA come from the germline V gene. The CDR3 sequence is 14 residues long. After removal of 3 bases from V and 4 bases from J, the junction contained 6 bases not matched to a gene. CDR3 sequence (DNA): TGTGCCAGCAGCTTCGGACTAGAAGTATACGAGCAGTACTTC. Amino acids: CASSFGLEVYEQYF.